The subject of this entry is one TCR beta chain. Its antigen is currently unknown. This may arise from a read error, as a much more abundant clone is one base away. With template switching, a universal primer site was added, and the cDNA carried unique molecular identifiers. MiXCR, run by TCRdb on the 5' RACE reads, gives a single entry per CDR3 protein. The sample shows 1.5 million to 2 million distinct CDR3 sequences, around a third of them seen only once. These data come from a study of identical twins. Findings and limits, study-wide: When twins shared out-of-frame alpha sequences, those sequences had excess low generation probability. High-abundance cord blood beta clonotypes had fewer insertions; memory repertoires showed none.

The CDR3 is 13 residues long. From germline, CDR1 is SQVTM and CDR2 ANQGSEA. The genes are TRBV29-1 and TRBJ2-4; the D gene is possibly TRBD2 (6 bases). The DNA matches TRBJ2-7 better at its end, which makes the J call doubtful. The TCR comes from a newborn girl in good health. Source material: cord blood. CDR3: CSVGGEVHYEQYF. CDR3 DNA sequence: TGCAGCGTTGGCGGGGAAGTTCACTACGAGCAGTACTTC.